A single sample gave rise to the 14 T cell receptor beta chains below, sequenced in a study of cytomegalovirus exposure and HLA in healthy donors. The study ran its PCR with 60 Vbeta and 13 Jbeta primers. Some clones are missing from TCRdb's copy, which holds only in-frame ones; the method was immunoSEQ multiplex PCR. Here the sample spans more than 90,000 clones, approximately 70% being singletons. The specimen sequenced was PBMCs. The receptor source for this set is a man aged 25-45 years in good health and CMV-seropositive.

This chain links TRBV27 with TRBJ1-1; D ambiguous. The CDR3 sequence is 14 residues long. V was cut by 7 bases and J by 1 base, with 13 bases left in between. The germline V gene encodes CDR1 MNHEY and CDR2 SMNVEV (reference sequence). The CDR3: CASTLRGSNTEAFF. In DNA, the CDR3 is TGTGCCAGCACCTTGCGGGGATCGAACACTGAAGCTTTCTTT.

The chain carries TRBV10-3 and TRBJ1-3; D remains ambiguous. The CDR3 contains 16 residues. V was clipped by 0 bases and J by 4 bases, with 13 bases between them. CDR1 ENHRY and CDR2 SYGVKD come from the germline V gene. The CDR3, as DNA: TGTGCCATCAGTGAGTCCGGAGCTCCCCCCGGAAACACCATATATTTT. Its protein product is CAISESGAPPGNTIYF.

The rearrangement links TRBV7-2 to TRBJ2-5; D not resolved. CDR3 length: 14 amino acids. Germline values: CDR1 SGHTA, CDR2 FQGNSA. Trimming cost V 3 bases and J 1 base, with 9 bases left between them. The DNA for the CDR3 is TGTGCCAGCAGCTTGAATAGCCGCCAAGAGACCCAGTACTTC. Its translation is CASSLNSRQETQYF.

The chain recombines TRBV11-3 with TRBJ1-5, with D perhaps TRBD1 (5 bases). Germline V gene lookup returns CDR1 SGHNT and CDR2 YENEEA. Deletions cut 6 bases from V and 6 bases from J, with 18 bases between. The CDR3 covers 15 residues. The CDR3 coding sequence is TGTGCCAGCAGAGGAGGGCAGGGAAAGAGTCAGCCCCAGCATTTT. Amino acid sequence: CASRGGQGKSQPQHF.

This clone is a singleton in its sample. This chain joins TRBV5-1 and TRBJ2-3, with TRBD2 matching 11 bases. V lost 5 bases and J lost 4; bases outside the gene matches: 0. The CDR3 runs to 13 residues. Germline-derived CDR1 and CDR2 are SGHRS and YFSETQ. The CDR3 here is CASSSGGADTQYF. The CDR3 DNA is TGCGCCAGCAGTAGCGGGGGGGCAGATACGCAGTATTTT.

The J gene is TRBJ2-5, the V gene TRBV2; 10 bases agree with TRBD2. The germline gives CDR1 SNHLY, CDR2 FYNNEI. The CDR3 is 16 residues long. The V and J ends lost 4 bases and 6 bases, in that order; junction bases with no gene match: 11. CDR3 sequence: CASSGPSSGGGQTQYF. The DNA for the CDR3 is TGTGCCAGCAGTGGCCCTTCTAGCGGGGGTGGGCAGACCCAGTACTTC.

This chain links TRBV29-1 with TRBJ2-7; 7 nucleotides line up with TRBD1. The CDR3 is 13 amino acids. With V trimmed by 6 bases and J by 2 bases, 7 bases remained unmatched. CDR1 and CDR2 (germline): SQVTM, ANQGSEA. DNA for the CDR3: TGCAGCGTGAGGGGACAGTTAGCCTACGAGCAGTACTTC. It yields the protein CSVRGQLAYEQYF.

The rearrangement uses TRBV5-1 and TRBJ2-1; the D gene is possibly TRBD1 (6 bases). This CDR3 comprises 15 residues. Trimming shortened V by 2 bases and J by 7 bases, and 16 bases separated the two germline ends. Per germline, CDR1 SGHRS and CDR2 YFSETQ. In nucleotides, the CDR3 is TGCGCCAGCAGCTTAGGGCCCCACCAGGGGAATGAGCAGTTCTTC. It translates to CASSLGPHQGNEQFF.

The rearrangement uses TRBV29-1 and TRBJ2-5; TRBD2 aligns across 8 bases. The CDR3 contains 15 residues. In germline, CDR1 is SQVTM, CDR2 ANQGSEA. The ends lost 0 bases at V and 1 base at J; junction bases unmatched: 4. CDR3 residues: CSVEDGREAQETQYF. CDR3 in DNA: TGCAGCGTTGAAGATGGGCGGGAGGCCCAAGAGACCCAGTACTTC.

The table lists this clone with a few counts. V and J are TRBV25-1 and TRBJ1-5, with 10 bases matching TRBD1. After removal of 2 bases from V and 4 bases from J, the junction contained 5 bases not matched to a gene. Per the germline V gene, CDR1 is MGHDK and CDR2 is SYGVNS. The CDR3 covers 16 residues. DNA of the CDR3: TGTGCCAGCAGTGAACACGGGACAGGGGTTAATCAGCCCCAGCATTTT. Protein sequence: CASSEHGTGVNQPQHF.

The gene calls are TRBV19 and TRBJ1-3, with a possible D match to TRBD1 (6 bases). The CDR3 has 15 residues. Germline V gene lookup returns CDR1 LNHDA and CDR2 SQIVND (reference sequence). V lost 3 bases, J lost 0 bases, and 9 bases lay in between. The chain's CDR3 is CASSIIQGSGNTIYF. Here the CDR3 DNA reads TGTGCCAGTAGTATCATACAGGGCTCTGGAAACACCATATATTTT.

Turning to this clone: One end of the junction does not line up with germline, which may come from a read error. The chain couples TRBV7-6 to TRBJ2-5, with a tentative D call TRBD2 (6 bases). Germline lookup yields CDR1 SGHVS and CDR2 FNYEAQ. The CDR3 runs 15 residues. CDR3 nucleotide sequence: TGTGCCAGCAGCAAGACGGGACTTTTTCAAGAGATCCAGTACTTC. This translates into CASSKTGLFQEIQYF.

This rearrangement joins TRBV27 to TRBJ1-5; 8 nucleotides align to TRBD1. Losses at the gene ends were 0 bases for V and 7 bases for J; bases not matched to a gene: 17. The CDR3 has 19 amino acids. Germline values: CDR1 MNHEY, CDR2 SMNVEV (reference sequence). The CDR3 loop reads CASSLSWAARTGPGQPQHF. The CDR3 bases are TGTGCCAGCAGTTTATCGTGGGCTGCTCGGACAGGGCCCGGGCAGCCCCAGCATTTT.

This clone showed up just a few times. The V and J genes are TRBV10-3 and TRBJ2-7; TRBD1 aligns across 7 bases. V lost 6 bases to trimming and J lost 1 base; unmatched junction nucleotides: 9. There are 15 residues in the CDR3. The V gene's germline CDR1 is ENHRY and CDR2 SYGVKD. In DNA, the CDR3 is TGTGCCATCAGCCCCCGAGACAGGGCTTCCTACGAGCAGTACTTC. Translated, it gives CAISPRDRASYEQYF.